This T cell receptor beta chain was captured in a study of blood T cell repertoires in COVID-19. Looking at the study overall: COVID-19 samples collected from the United States, Italy and Spain covered acute and convalescent phases. T cells, B-cell-depleted T cells, or PBMCs provided the cDNA or gDNA that served as material.

Trimming pared 1 base from V and 3 bases from J, leaving 12 bases between. Germline V lookup: CDR1 SQVTM, CDR2 ANQGSEA. The CDR3 has 15 residues. Original methodology: Estimates of nucleated cell counts were drawn from the amplification of reference gene primers. Sequencing was performed with immunoSEQ multiplex PCR; in TCRdb, only in-frame clones are kept and a portion is missing. The V and J calls and clone size are taken from that table; D and trimming were inferred from the DNA. The table has about 180,000 clones, approximately 81% seen once. The chain has TRBV29-1 and TRBJ2-2; D is unclear. This clonotype was sampled from a man aged 18 to 35 with active or convalescent COVID-19. Sequenced input: peripheral blood. CDR3 DNA sequence: TGCAGCGTTGAAGGGCCCTTTGGGCACACCGGGGAGCTGTTTTTT. As protein: CSVEGPFGHTGELFF.